This T cell receptor (beta chain) is from a study of CD8+CD57+ T cells in acquired aplastic anemia. Study overall: Sorting CD4+ and CD8+ cells gave DNA averaging around 3 ug. An average of roughly 10 million reads for CD4+ cells was obtained from healthy donors.

Genomic DNA, the template, was used for profiling of the TCR beta VDJ and CDR3. TCRdb analysed the reads with MiXCR anew, one entry per CDR3 protein. This sample carries about 71,000 distinct CDR3 sequences, roughly half of them seen once, and the ten largest clones take approximately 8.3%. Unmatched junction bases numbered 8, after V lost 5 bases and J lost 4 bases. Germline V gives CDR1 SGHVS, CDR2 FQNEAQ. CDR3 size: 15 residues. Points from the study as a whole: Patients and controls turned out to have some 30 CD8+ CDR3 sequences in common. Between the patient and control groups, CD8+ Simpson's diversity did not differ significantly.

This clonotype was seen ten or more times. Its antigen is undetermined. The chain is built from TRBV7-8 and TRBJ2-1; 7 bases map to TRBD1. The receptor's source is a human donor in good health, serving as a control. Sequencing input: sorted CD4+, CD8+, or CD8+CD57+ T cells (not recorded which) from PBMCs. The CDR3 here is CASSLGTAPYNEQFF. The CDR3 DNA sequence: TGTGCCAGCAGCCTCGGGACAGCCCCATACAATGAGCAGTTCTTC.